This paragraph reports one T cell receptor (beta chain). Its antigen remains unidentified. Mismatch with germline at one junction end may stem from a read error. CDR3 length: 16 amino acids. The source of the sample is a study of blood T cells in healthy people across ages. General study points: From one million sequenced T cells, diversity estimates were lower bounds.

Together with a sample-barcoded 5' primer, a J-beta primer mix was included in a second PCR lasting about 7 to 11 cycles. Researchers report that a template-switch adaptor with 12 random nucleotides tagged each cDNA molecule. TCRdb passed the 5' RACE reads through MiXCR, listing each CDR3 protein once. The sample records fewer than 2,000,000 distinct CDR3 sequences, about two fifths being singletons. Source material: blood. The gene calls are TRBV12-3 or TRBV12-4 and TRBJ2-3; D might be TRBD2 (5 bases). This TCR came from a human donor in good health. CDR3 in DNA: TGTGCCAGCAGGAACCGAAGCGCCTCTAGCACAGATGCGCAGTATTTT. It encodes CASRNRSASSTDAQYF.